Each of the 4 T cell receptor beta chains below was sequenced from the same sample in a study of low-dose radiotherapy and immunotherapy resistance in tumors. TRAV- and TRBV-specific primers primed first-strand cDNA, covering alpha and beta chains. TCRs were amplified for approximately 21 PCR cycles with a constant-region primer and V-primer adapter. TCRdb processed the reads anew with MiXCR; each CDR3 protein has one entry. The sample consists of under 90,000 distinct CDR3 sequences, less than 35% of them appearing once. The time point was: before trial treatment. The input for sequencing was PBMCs, taken before treatment. Receptors originate from a female donor with ovarian cancer.

This clonotype was recorded at least ten times. This chain links TRBV5-1 with TRBJ2-1, with TRBD1 matching over 9 bases. The CDR3 has 16 amino acids. With V trimmed by 3 bases and J by 4 bases, 8 bases remained unmatched. CDR1 is SGHRS, CDR2 YFSETQ, per germline. CDR3 in amino acids: CASSSPGQGVYNEQFF. CDR3 DNA: TGCGCCAGCAGCTCCCCGGGACAGGGAGTGTACAATGAGCAGTTCTTC.

This clonotype was seen repeatedly, ten times or more. The chain carries TRBV4-3 and TRBJ2-3; 11 bases line up with TRBD2. This CDR3 comprises 21 residues. The germline CDR1 and CDR2 sequences are LGHNA and YSLEER. With V trimmed by 2 bases and J by 2 bases, 18 bases remained unmatched. CDR3 nucleotides: TGCGCCAGCAGCCAAAGCCCGCCAGTCCCGGGACTAGCGGATCACACAGATACGCAGTATTTT. As protein: CASSQSPPVPGLADHTDTQYF.

The rearrangement links TRBV5-1 to TRBJ1-1, with no clear D. Germline V gives CDR1 SGHRS, CDR2 YFSETQ. With 3 bases removed from V and 4 bases from J, the gap between germline ends came to 7 bases. This CDR3 region has 12 residues. The CDR3 DNA sequence: TGCGCCAGCAGCTCGAGTGGCACTGAAGCTTTCTTT. Translating gives CASSSSGTEAFF.

In its sample, this clonotype was seen a few times. The CDR3 here is CASSYYRGKNTEAFF. The DNA of the CDR3 is TGCGCCAGCAGCTACTACAGGGGAAAGAACACTGAAGCTTTCTTT. The chain links TRBV5-1 to TRBJ1-1; 7 nucleotides align to TRBD1. The CDR3 extends over 15 amino acids. Germline V gene lookup returns CDR1 SGHRS and CDR2 YFSETQ. V was pared by 3 bases and J by 1 base, with 6 bases of the junction left unmatched.